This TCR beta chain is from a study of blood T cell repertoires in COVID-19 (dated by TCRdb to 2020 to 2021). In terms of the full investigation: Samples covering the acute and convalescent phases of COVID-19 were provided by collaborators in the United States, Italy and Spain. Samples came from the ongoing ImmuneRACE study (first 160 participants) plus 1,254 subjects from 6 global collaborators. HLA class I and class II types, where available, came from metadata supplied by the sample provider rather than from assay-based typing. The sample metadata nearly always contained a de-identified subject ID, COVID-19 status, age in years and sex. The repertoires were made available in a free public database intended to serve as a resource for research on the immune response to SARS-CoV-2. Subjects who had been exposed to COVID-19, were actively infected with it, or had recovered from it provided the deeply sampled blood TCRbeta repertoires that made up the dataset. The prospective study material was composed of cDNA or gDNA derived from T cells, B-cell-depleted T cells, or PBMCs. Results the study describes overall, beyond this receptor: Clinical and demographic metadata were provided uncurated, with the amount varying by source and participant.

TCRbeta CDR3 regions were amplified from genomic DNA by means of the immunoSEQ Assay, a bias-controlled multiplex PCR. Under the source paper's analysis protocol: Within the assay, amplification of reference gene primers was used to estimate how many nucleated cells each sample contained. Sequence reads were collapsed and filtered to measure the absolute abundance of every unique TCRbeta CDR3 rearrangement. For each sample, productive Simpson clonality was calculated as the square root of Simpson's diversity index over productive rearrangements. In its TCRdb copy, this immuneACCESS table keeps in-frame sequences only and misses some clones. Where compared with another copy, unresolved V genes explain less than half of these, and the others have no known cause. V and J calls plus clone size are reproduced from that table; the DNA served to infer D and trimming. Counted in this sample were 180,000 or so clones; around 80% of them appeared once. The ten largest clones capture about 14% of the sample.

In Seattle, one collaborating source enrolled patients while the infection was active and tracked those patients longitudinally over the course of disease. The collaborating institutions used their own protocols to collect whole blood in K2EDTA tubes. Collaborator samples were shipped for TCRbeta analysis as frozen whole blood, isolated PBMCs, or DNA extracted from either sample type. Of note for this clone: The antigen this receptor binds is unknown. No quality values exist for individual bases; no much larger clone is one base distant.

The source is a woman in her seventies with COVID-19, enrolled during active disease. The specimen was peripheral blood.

The CDR3 here reads CSHPRGGSSYNEQFF. The sequence in DNA is TGCAGTCATCCGCGGGGCGGGAGCTCCTACAATGAGCAGTTCTTC. The chain employs TRBV29-1 and TRBJ2-1; the central 7 bases match TRBD2. Reading from cysteine to phenylalanine, the CDR3 counts 15 amino acids. Just CDR3 DNA is preserved here, 45 bases in frame from base 1. CDR1 is given as SQVTM and CDR2 as ANQGSEA, both from the germline V gene.